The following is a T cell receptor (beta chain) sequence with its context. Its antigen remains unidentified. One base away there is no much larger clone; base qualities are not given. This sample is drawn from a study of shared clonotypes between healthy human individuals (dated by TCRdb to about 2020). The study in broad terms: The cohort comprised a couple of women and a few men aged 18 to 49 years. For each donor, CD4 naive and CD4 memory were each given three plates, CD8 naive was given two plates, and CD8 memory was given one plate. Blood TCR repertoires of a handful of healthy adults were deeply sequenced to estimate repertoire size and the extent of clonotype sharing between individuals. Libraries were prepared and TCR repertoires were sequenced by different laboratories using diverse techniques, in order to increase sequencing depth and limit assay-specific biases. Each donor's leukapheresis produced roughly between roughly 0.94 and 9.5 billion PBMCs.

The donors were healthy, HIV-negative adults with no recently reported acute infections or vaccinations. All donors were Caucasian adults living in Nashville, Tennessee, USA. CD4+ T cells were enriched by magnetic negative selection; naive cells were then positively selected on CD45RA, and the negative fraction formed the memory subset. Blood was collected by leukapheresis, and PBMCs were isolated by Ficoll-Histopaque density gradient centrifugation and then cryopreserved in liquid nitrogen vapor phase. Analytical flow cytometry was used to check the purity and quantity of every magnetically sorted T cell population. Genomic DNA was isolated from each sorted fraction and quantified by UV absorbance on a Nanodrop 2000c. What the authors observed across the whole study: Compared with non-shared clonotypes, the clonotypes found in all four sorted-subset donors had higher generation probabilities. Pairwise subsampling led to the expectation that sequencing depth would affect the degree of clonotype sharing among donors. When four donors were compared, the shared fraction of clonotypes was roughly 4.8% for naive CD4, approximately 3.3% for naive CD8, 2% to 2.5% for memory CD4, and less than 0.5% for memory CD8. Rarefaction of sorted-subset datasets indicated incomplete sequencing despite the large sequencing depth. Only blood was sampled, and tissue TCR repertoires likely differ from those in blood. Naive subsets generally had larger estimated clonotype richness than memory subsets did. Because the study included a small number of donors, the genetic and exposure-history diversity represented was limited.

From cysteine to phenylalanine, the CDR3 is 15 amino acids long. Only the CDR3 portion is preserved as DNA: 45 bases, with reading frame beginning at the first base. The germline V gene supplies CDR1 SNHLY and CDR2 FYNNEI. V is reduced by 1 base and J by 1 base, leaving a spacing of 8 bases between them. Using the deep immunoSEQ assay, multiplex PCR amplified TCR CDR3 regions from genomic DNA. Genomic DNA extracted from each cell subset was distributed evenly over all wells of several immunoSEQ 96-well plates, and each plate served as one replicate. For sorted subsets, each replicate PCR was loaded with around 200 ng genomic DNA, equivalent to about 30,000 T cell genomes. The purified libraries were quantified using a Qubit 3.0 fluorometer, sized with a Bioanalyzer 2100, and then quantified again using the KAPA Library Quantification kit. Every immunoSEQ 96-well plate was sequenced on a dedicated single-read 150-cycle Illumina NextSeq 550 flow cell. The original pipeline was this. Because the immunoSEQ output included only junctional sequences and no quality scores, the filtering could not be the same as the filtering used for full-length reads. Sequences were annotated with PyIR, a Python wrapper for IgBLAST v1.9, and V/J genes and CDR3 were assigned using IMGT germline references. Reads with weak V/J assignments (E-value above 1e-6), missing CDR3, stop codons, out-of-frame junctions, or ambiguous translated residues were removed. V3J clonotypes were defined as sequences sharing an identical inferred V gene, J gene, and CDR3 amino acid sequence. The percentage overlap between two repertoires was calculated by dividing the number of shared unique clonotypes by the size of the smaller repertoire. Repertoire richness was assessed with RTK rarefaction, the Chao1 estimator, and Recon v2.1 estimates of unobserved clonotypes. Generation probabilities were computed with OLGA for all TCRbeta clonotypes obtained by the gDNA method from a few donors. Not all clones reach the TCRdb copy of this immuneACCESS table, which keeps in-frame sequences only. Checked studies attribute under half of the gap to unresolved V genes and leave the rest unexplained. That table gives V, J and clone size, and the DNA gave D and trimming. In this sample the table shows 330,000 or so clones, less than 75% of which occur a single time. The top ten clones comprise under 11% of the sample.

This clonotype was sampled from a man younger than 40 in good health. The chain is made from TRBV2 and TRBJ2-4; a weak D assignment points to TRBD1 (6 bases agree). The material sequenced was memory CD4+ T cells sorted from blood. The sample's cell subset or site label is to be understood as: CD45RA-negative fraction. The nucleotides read TGTGCCAGCAGTGAAGAGACAGGCGCCAAAAACATTCAGTACTTC. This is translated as CASSEETGAKNIQYF.